A selection of T cell receptor beta chains follows, all from one sample in a study of beta chain features in type 1 diabetes. The protocol was immunoSEQ multiplex PCR, while the TCRdb copy is restricted to in-frame clones and leaves out a portion. The sample includes some 160,000 clones, approximately 8.8% of them seen just once. Sequencing was performed on central memory CD4+ T cells from blood. Source of these receptors: a woman aged 25 to 39 with type 1 diabetes. Both conserved end residues are part of each CDR3. The D gene is left open where the match is weak. Rows may omit the clone size; those that give it use once, few, many or a size class.

abundance: few; v_gene: TRBV10-3; d_gene: TRBD2; j_gene: TRBJ2-1; len: 13; CDR3nt: TGTGCCACCTGGTCGCGGGGGAACAATGAGCAGTTCTTC; CDR3aa: CATWSRGNNEQFF
abundance: few; v_gene: TRBV28; d_gene: NA; j_gene: TRBJ2-1; len: 15; CDR3nt: TGTGCCAGCACCCTCTCGGTCGCGGGGTACAATGAGCAGTTCTTC; CDR3aa: CASTLSVAGYNEQFF
abundance: few; v_gene: TRBV4-1; d_gene: TRBD2; j_gene: TRBJ2-5; len: 15; CDR3nt: TGCGCCAGCAGCCAAGTCGCTAGCGGTGGGGGGACCCAGTACTTC; CDR3aa: CASSQVASGGGTQYF
abundance: few; v_gene: TRBV5-1; d_gene: NA; j_gene: TRBJ2-1; len: 15; CDR3nt: TGCGCCAGCAGCCTTGGGAGGACACAATACAATGAGCAGTTCTTC; CDR3aa: CASSLGRTQYNEQFF
abundance: NA; v_gene: TRBV4-1; d_gene: TRBD2; j_gene: TRBJ2-4; len: 18; CDR3nt: TGCGCCAGCAGCCGGGGACTAGCGGGAGGGAAGTCGAGGAACATTCAGTACTTC; CDR3aa: CASSRGLAGGKSRNIQYF
abundance: few; v_gene: TRBV9; d_gene: TRBD2; j_gene: TRBJ2-3; len: 16; CDR3nt: TGTGCCAGCAGCGTAGAGCTAGCGGGGAACACAGATACGCAGTATTTT; CDR3aa: CASSVELAGNTDTQYF
abundance: few; v_gene: TRBV15; d_gene: NA; j_gene: TRBJ1-2; len: 13; CDR3nt: TGTGCCACCAGCAGAGGAGCGAAAATTGGCTACACCTTC; CDR3aa: CATSRGAKIGYTF
abundance: NA; v_gene: TRBV15; d_gene: TRBD2; j_gene: TRBJ2-3; len: 19; CDR3nt: TGTGCCACCAGCACCAGTTGGCCTCTGACTAGCGGAAGCACAGATACGCAGTATTTT; CDR3aa: CATSTSWPLTSGSTDTQYF
abundance: few; v_gene: TRBV7-2; d_gene: TRBD1; j_gene: TRBJ2-7; len: 13; CDR3nt: TGTGCCAGCAGCTGGACAGGGGCCTACGAGCAGTACTTC; CDR3aa: CASSWTGAYEQYF
abundance: few; v_gene: TRBV6-5; d_gene: TRBD1; j_gene: TRBJ2-7; len: 14; CDR3nt: TGTGCCAGCAGCTCCGGGACAGGGTACCCCGAGCAGTACTTC; CDR3aa: CASSSGTGYPEQYF
abundance: once; v_gene: TRBV28; d_gene: TRBD1; j_gene: TRBJ2-1; len: 13; CDR3nt: TGTGCCAGCAGAGGGAACAGGGGGCATGAGCAGTTCTTC; CDR3aa: CASRGNRGHEQFF
abundance: few; v_gene: TRBV23-1; d_gene: TRBD2; j_gene: TRBJ2-2; len: 18; CDR3nt: TGCGCCAGCAGTCACCCCGGGACTAGCGGGAGCCGGACCGGGGAGCTGTTTTTT; CDR3aa: CASSHPGTSGSRTGELFF
abundance: few; v_gene: TRBV29-1; d_gene: NA; j_gene: TRBJ2-3; len: 15; CDR3nt: TGCAGCGTTGCTGGGGGGGGGCAGGGAACAGATACGCAGTATTTT; CDR3aa: CSVAGGGQGTDTQYF
abundance: NA; v_gene: TRBV19; d_gene: NA; j_gene: TRBJ2-1; len: 15; CDR3nt: TGTGCCAGTAGTAATTATCTGGACGGGGGAAATGAGCAGTTCTTC; CDR3aa: CASSNYLDGGNEQFF
abundance: few; v_gene: TRBV15; d_gene: NA; j_gene: TRBJ1-5; len: 17; CDR3nt: TGTGCCACCAGCAGAGCGGCGTTTGGGGGGTTCAGTCAGCCCCAGCATTTT; CDR3aa: CATSRAAFGGFSQPQHF
abundance: few; v_gene: TRBV5-5; d_gene: NA; j_gene: TRBJ1-1; len: 15; CDR3nt: TGTGCCAGCAGCTTGGGGGACCGGGGGTGGACTGAAGCTTTCTTT; CDR3aa: CASSLGDRGWTEAFF
abundance: few; v_gene: TRBV6-6; d_gene: NA; j_gene: TRBJ2-1; len: 15; CDR3nt: TGTGCCAGCAGTTACGCAGGGGAAACCTACAATGAGCAGTTCTTC; CDR3aa: CASSYAGETYNEQFF
abundance: NA; v_gene: TRBV7-9; d_gene: NA; j_gene: TRBJ2-2; len: 12; CDR3nt: TGTGCCAGCAGCCAGAACCCCGGGGAGCTGTTTTTT; CDR3aa: CASSQNPGELFF
abundance: few; v_gene: TRBV20-1; d_gene: NA; j_gene: TRBJ2-7; len: 11; CDR3nt: TGCAGTGCTAGAGTGGTCGGGGAGCAGTACTTC; CDR3aa: CSARVVGEQYF
abundance: few; v_gene: TRBV7-7; d_gene: TRBD1; j_gene: TRBJ2-1; len: 15; CDR3nt: TGTGCTAGCAGCTCATCCGGGACAGGGAGTAATGAGCAGTTCTTC; CDR3aa: CASSSSGTGSNEQFF
abundance: NA; v_gene: TRBV29-1; d_gene: NA; j_gene: TRBJ2-3; len: 15; CDR3nt: TGCAGCGTTGGGGGGCTAGCTAAGGCCCCAGATACGCAGTATTTT; CDR3aa: CSVGGLAKAPDTQYF
abundance: few; v_gene: TRBV7-2; d_gene: NA; j_gene: TRBJ2-5; len: 14; CDR3nt: TGTGCCAGCAGCTCACGGACAGCCGAAGAGACCCAGTACTTC; CDR3aa: CASSSRTAEETQYF
abundance: few; v_gene: TRBV4-1; d_gene: NA; j_gene: TRBJ2-5; len: 15; CDR3nt: TGCGCCAGCAGCCAAGGGCAATCGTACCAAGAGACCCAGTACTTC; CDR3aa: CASSQGQSYQETQYF
abundance: few; v_gene: TRBV29-1; d_gene: TRBD1; j_gene: TRBJ2-5; len: 14; CDR3nt: TGCAGCGTTACCGGGACAGGGGGCCAAGAGACCCAGTACTTC; CDR3aa: CSVTGTGGQETQYF
abundance: few; v_gene: TRBV11-3; d_gene: NA; j_gene: TRBJ2-5; len: 16; CDR3nt: TGTGCCAGCAGCTTAGATCCAGGAGGGAGGAGAGAGACCCAGTACTTC; CDR3aa: CASSLDPGGRRETQYF
abundance: few; v_gene: TRBV19; d_gene: NA; j_gene: TRBJ2-2; len: 14; CDR3nt: TGTGCCAGCCGGAGGACGGCGAACACCGGGGAGCTGTTTTTT; CDR3aa: CASRRTANTGELFF
abundance: NA; v_gene: TRBV5-4; d_gene: TRBD1; j_gene: TRBJ2-4; len: 14; CDR3nt: TGTGCCAGCAGCTTGGGACAGGGGGCGAACATTCAGTACTTC; CDR3aa: CASSLGQGANIQYF
abundance: NA; v_gene: TRBV4-1; d_gene: TRBD2; j_gene: TRBJ2-7; len: 15; CDR3nt: TGCGCCAGCAGCCAAGAAGGGGCGGGAGGTTACGAGCAGTACTTC; CDR3aa: CASSQEGAGGYEQYF
abundance: many; v_gene: TRBV18; d_gene: NA; j_gene: TRBJ2-7; len: 16; CDR3nt: TGTGCCAGCTCACTCTTACCGGGACACAAGGTCTACGAGCAGTACTTC; CDR3aa: CASSLLPGHKVYEQYF
abundance: few; v_gene: TRBV30; d_gene: TRBD2; j_gene: TRBJ2-1; len: 16; CDR3nt: TGTGCCTGGACGCTAGGAGCGGGAGGAACCTACAATGAGCAGTTCTTC; CDR3aa: CAWTLGAGGTYNEQFF
abundance: few; v_gene: TRBV19; d_gene: NA; j_gene: TRBJ2-2; len: 14; CDR3nt: TGTGCCAGTAGTATAACATGGAACACCGGGGAGCTGTTTTTT; CDR3aa: CASSITWNTGELFF
abundance: NA; v_gene: TRBV10-3; d_gene: TRBD2; j_gene: TRBJ2-3; len: 17; CDR3nt: TGTGCCATCAGTAAGGAGACCGGGACTAGCGGCACAGATACGCAGTATTTT; CDR3aa: CAISKETGTSGTDTQYF
abundance: NA; v_gene: TRBV18; d_gene: NA; j_gene: TRBJ1-5; len: 13; CDR3nt: TGTGCCAGCTCACCCGACGTTAGCCAGCCCCAGCATTTT; CDR3aa: CASSPDVSQPQHF
abundance: NA; v_gene: TRBV2; d_gene: NA; j_gene: TRBJ1-2; len: 15; CDR3nt: TGTGCCAGCAGTGGGGCCCTAGGACAGTCTTATGGCTACACCTTC; CDR3aa: CASSGALGQSYGYTF
abundance: NA; v_gene: TRBV5-1; d_gene: TRBD2; j_gene: TRBJ2-7; len: 14; CDR3nt: TGCGCCAGCAGCGAAATTAGCGGGAGCCACGAGCAGTACTTC; CDR3aa: CASSEISGSHEQYF
abundance: NA; v_gene: TRBV10-3; d_gene: NA; j_gene: TRBJ2-1; len: 13; CDR3nt: TGTGCCATCAGTGATTCGGGGGACAATGAGCAGTTCTTC; CDR3aa: CAISDSGDNEQFF
abundance: few; v_gene: TRBV19; d_gene: TRBD2; j_gene: TRBJ2-1; len: 16; CDR3nt: TGTGCCAGTAGTATAGGGAAACTAGCGAGAAACAATGAGCAGTTCTTC; CDR3aa: CASSIGKLARNNEQFF
abundance: NA; v_gene: TRBV2; d_gene: TRBD1; j_gene: TRBJ1-5; len: 13; CDR3nt: TGTGCCAGCAACGGACAGGGCTATCAGCCCCAGCATTTT; CDR3aa: CASNGQGYQPQHF
abundance: few; v_gene: TRBV5-1; d_gene: NA; j_gene: TRBJ2-7; len: 13; CDR3nt: TGCGCCAGCAGCGGGGACACCTTCTACGAGCAGTACTTC; CDR3aa: CASSGDTFYEQYF
abundance: few; v_gene: TRBV2; d_gene: TRBD1; j_gene: TRBJ1-1; len: 16; CDR3nt: TGTGCCAGCAGTGAAGACCCCAGGACAGGGAGCACTGAAGCTTTCTTT; CDR3aa: CASSEDPRTGSTEAFF
abundance: few; v_gene: TRBV7-2; d_gene: NA; j_gene: TRBJ2-3; len: 12; CDR3nt: TGTGCCAGCAGCCCGAGCACAGATACGCAGTATTTT; CDR3aa: CASSPSTDTQYF
abundance: few; v_gene: TRBV11-3; d_gene: TRBD1; j_gene: TRBJ1-2; len: 15; CDR3nt: TGTGCCAGCAGCCACTTAGAAGGGACAGACTATGGCTACACCTTC; CDR3aa: CASSHLEGTDYGYTF